These T cell receptor beta chains were read from a single sample in a study of PD-1 blockade in mismatch repair-deficient tumors. Repertoires were generated with immunoSEQ multiplex PCR, while TCRdb's copy carries only in-frame clones and drops some. This table has around 48,000 clones, over 65% appearing once. The sample here was peripheral blood, taken 4 weeks after starting pembrolizumab. The receptors shown here come from an adult with mismatch repair-deficient cancer. Each CDR3 is given with its conserved first and last residue. Fields, in order: J gene, CDR3 length, D gene, V gene, clone size, CDR3 protein, CDR3 DNA. D genes are given only for firm matches. The size field is filled for only some rows; it gives once, few, many or a size class.

J gene: TRBJ1-5; CDR3 length: 14; D gene: TRBD1; V gene: TRBV4-2; clone size: NA; CDR3 protein: CASSQGTGDQPQHF; CDR3 DNA: TGTGCCAGCAGCCAAGGAACAGGGGACCAGCCCCAGCATTTT
J gene: TRBJ2-3; CDR3 length: 15; D gene: TRBD1; V gene: TRBV7-6; clone size: NA; CDR3 protein: CASSSDRGPTDTQYF; CDR3 DNA: TGTGCCAGCAGCTCCGACAGGGGGCCCACAGATACGCAGTATTTT
J gene: TRBJ1-3; CDR3 length: 16; D gene: NA; V gene: TRBV7-9; clone size: once; CDR3 protein: CASSLLGQYSGNTIYF; CDR3 DNA: TGTGCCAGCAGCTTACTGGGCCAGTACTCTGGAAACACCATATATTTT
J gene: TRBJ2-1; CDR3 length: 15; D gene: TRBD2; V gene: TRBV5-5; clone size: NA; CDR3 protein: CASNPPGLDYNEQFF; CDR3 DNA: TGTGCCAGCAATCCGCCGGGACTAGACTACAATGAGCAGTTCTTC
J gene: TRBJ2-3; CDR3 length: 12; D gene: NA; V gene: TRBV14; clone size: NA; CDR3 protein: CASSPYPDTQYF; CDR3 DNA: TGTGCCAGCAGCCCCTACCCCGATACGCAGTATTTT
J gene: TRBJ2-3; CDR3 length: 14; D gene: NA; V gene: TRBV29-1; clone size: NA; CDR3 protein: CSVEILALTDTQYF; CDR3 DNA: TGCAGCGTTGAAATACTAGCCCTCACAGATACGCAGTATTTT
J gene: TRBJ1-1; CDR3 length: 15; D gene: NA; V gene: TRBV21-1; clone size: NA; CDR3 protein: CASSTATVGGTEAFF; CDR3 DNA: TGTGCCAGCAGCACAGCGACCGTCGGGGGCACTGAAGCTTTCTTT
J gene: TRBJ1-5; CDR3 length: 14; D gene: NA; V gene: TRBV4-1; clone size: few; CDR3 protein: CASSQETRDQPQHF; CDR3 DNA: TGCGCCAGCAGCCAAGAGACACGCGATCAGCCCCAGCATTTT
J gene: TRBJ1-2; CDR3 length: 14; D gene: TRBD1; V gene: TRBV5-1; clone size: NA; CDR3 protein: CASSLEPRQGGYTF; CDR3 DNA: TGCGCCAGCAGCTTAGAACCCAGACAGGGGGGCTACACCTTC
J gene: TRBJ2-7; CDR3 length: 12; D gene: NA; V gene: TRBV18; clone size: few; CDR3 protein: CASSPPSYEQYF; CDR3 DNA: TGTGCCAGCTCACCACCTTCCTACGAGCAGTACTTC
J gene: TRBJ1-1; CDR3 length: 12; D gene: TRBD1; V gene: TRBV7-9; clone size: NA; CDR3 protein: CASRQGNTEAFF; CDR3 DNA: TGTGCCAGCCGACAGGGGAACACTGAAGCTTTCTTT
J gene: TRBJ2-3; CDR3 length: 14; D gene: NA; V gene: TRBV11-1; clone size: NA; CDR3 protein: CASSLGEITDTQYF; CDR3 DNA: TGTGCCAGCAGCTTAGGGGAGATCACAGATACGCAGTATTTT
J gene: TRBJ2-2; CDR3 length: 15; D gene: NA; V gene: TRBV10-3; clone size: once; CDR3 protein: CAIRSDNANTGELFF; CDR3 DNA: TGTGCCATCCGCTCGGACAACGCGAACACCGGGGAGCTGTTTTTT
J gene: TRBJ1-2; CDR3 length: 14; D gene: TRBD1; V gene: TRBV5-3; clone size: NA; CDR3 protein: CARSPDRNNYGYTF; CDR3 DNA: TGTGCCAGAAGCCCGGACAGGAACAACTATGGCTACACCTTC
J gene: TRBJ2-5; CDR3 length: 15; D gene: TRBD1; V gene: TRBV7-2; clone size: NA; CDR3 protein: CASSPGQAFQETQYF; CDR3 DNA: TGTGCCAGCAGCCCGGGACAGGCCTTCCAAGAGACCCAGTACTTC
J gene: TRBJ2-7; CDR3 length: 14; D gene: TRBD2; V gene: TRBV19; clone size: NA; CDR3 protein: CASSSGRSRYEQYF; CDR3 DNA: TGTGCCAGTAGCAGCGGGAGGTCCCGCTACGAGCAGTACTTC
J gene: TRBJ2-5; CDR3 length: 15; D gene: TRBD1; V gene: TRBV28; clone size: NA; CDR3 protein: CASLGTGGFQETQYF; CDR3 DNA: TGTGCCAGCCTGGGGACAGGGGGATTCCAAGAGACCCAGTACTTC
J gene: TRBJ1-1; CDR3 length: 18; D gene: TRBD1; V gene: TRBV29-1; clone size: NA; CDR3 protein: CSALDPPGTGGGNTEAFF; CDR3 DNA: TGCAGCGCCTTAGATCCTCCCGGGACAGGTGGGGGAAACACTGAAGCTTTCTTT
J gene: TRBJ1-2; CDR3 length: 13; D gene: NA; V gene: TRBV19; clone size: few; CDR3 protein: CASSMQGNYGYTF; CDR3 DNA: TGTGCCAGTAGTATGCAGGGCAACTATGGCTACACCTTC
J gene: TRBJ1-3; CDR3 length: 14; D gene: NA; V gene: TRBV19; clone size: NA; CDR3 protein: CASPQLLSGNTIYF; CDR3 DNA: TGTGCCAGCCCCCAACTTCTTTCTGGAAACACCATATATTTT
J gene: TRBJ2-1; CDR3 length: 12; D gene: NA; V gene: TRBV6-4; clone size: NA; CDR3 protein: CASSDGGVEQFF; CDR3 DNA: TGTGCCAGCAGTGATGGGGGAGTTGAGCAGTTCTTC
J gene: TRBJ1-1; CDR3 length: 13; D gene: TRBD1; V gene: TRBV29-1; clone size: NA; CDR3 protein: CSFRGPMGTEAFF; CDR3 DNA: TGCAGCTTCAGGGGGCCGATGGGCACTGAAGCTTTCTTT
J gene: TRBJ1-2; CDR3 length: 18; D gene: TRBD1; V gene: TRBV18; clone size: NA; CDR3 protein: CASSPTSQGAGANYGYTF; CDR3 DNA: TGTGCCAGCTCACCAACATCGCAGGGGGCAGGAGCTAACTATGGCTACACCTTC
J gene: TRBJ2-5; CDR3 length: 13; D gene: NA; V gene: TRBV28; clone size: NA; CDR3 protein: CASSQGQPRAQYF; CDR3 DNA: TGTGCCAGCAGCCAGGGACAACCCCGAGCCCAGTACTTC
J gene: TRBJ1-1; CDR3 length: 15; D gene: TRBD1; V gene: TRBV25-1; clone size: NA; CDR3 protein: CASSARDRDATEAFF; CDR3 DNA: TGTGCCAGCAGTGCTCGGGACAGGGATGCCACTGAAGCTTTCTTT
J gene: TRBJ2-3; CDR3 length: 16; D gene: TRBD2; V gene: TRBV5-1; clone size: NA; CDR3 protein: CASSLGAAGATDTQYF; CDR3 DNA: TGCGCCAGCAGCTTGGGGGCAGCGGGAGCCACAGATACGCAGTATTTT
J gene: TRBJ2-5; CDR3 length: 14; D gene: NA; V gene: TRBV6-5; clone size: NA; CDR3 protein: CASREMLRDETQYF; CDR3 DNA: TGTGCCAGCAGGGAGATGTTACGGGACGAGACCCAGTACTTC
J gene: TRBJ2-6; CDR3 length: 22; D gene: NA; V gene: TRBV10-1; clone size: NA; CDR3 protein: CASSEDEKRQDSPYSGANVLTF; CDR3 DNA: TGCGCCAGCAGTGAGGACGAAAAGAGACAGGATTCCCCCTACTCTGGGGCCAACGTCCTGACTTTC
J gene: TRBJ2-2; CDR3 length: 14; D gene: NA; V gene: TRBV7-7; clone size: NA; CDR3 protein: CASSPRSGTGELFF; CDR3 DNA: TGTGCTAGCAGCCCTCGTTCGGGCACCGGGGAGCTGTTTTTT
J gene: TRBJ2-2; CDR3 length: 15; D gene: NA; V gene: TRBV18; clone size: NA; CDR3 protein: CASSPLNLNTGELFF; CDR3 DNA: TGTGCCAGCTCACCACTCAACCTGAACACCGGGGAGCTGTTTTTT
J gene: TRBJ1-1; CDR3 length: 13; D gene: NA; V gene: TRBV6-1; clone size: NA; CDR3 protein: CASSGNMNTEAFF; CDR3 DNA: TGTGCCAGCAGCGGGAACATGAACACTGAAGCTTTCTTT
J gene: TRBJ2-7; CDR3 length: 14; D gene: TRBD2; V gene: TRBV27; clone size: once; CDR3 protein: CASSVAGGLYEQYF; CDR3 DNA: TGTGCCAGCAGTGTAGCGGGAGGTCTATACGAGCAGTACTTC
J gene: TRBJ2-1; CDR3 length: 17; D gene: TRBD2; V gene: TRBV7-9; clone size: NA; CDR3 protein: CASSTRGLAAPQGEQFF; CDR3 DNA: TGTGCCAGCAGCACGCGCGGACTAGCTGCCCCCCAAGGTGAGCAGTTCTTC
J gene: TRBJ2-3; CDR3 length: 15; D gene: TRBD2; V gene: TRBV7-6; clone size: NA; CDR3 protein: CASSSGLAGADTQYF; CDR3 DNA: TGTGCCAGCAGCTCCGGACTAGCGGGAGCAGATACGCAGTATTTT
J gene: TRBJ1-1; CDR3 length: 14; D gene: NA; V gene: TRBV2; clone size: NA; CDR3 protein: CASRLTRTVTEAFF; CDR3 DNA: TGTGCCAGCAGATTAACGCGGACAGTAACTGAAGCTTTCTTT
J gene: TRBJ2-7; CDR3 length: 15; D gene: NA; V gene: TRBV5-4; clone size: NA; CDR3 protein: CASSLEGTSAYEQYF; CDR3 DNA: TGTGCCAGCAGCTTGGAAGGGACGAGCGCCTACGAGCAGTACTTC
J gene: TRBJ1-1; CDR3 length: 15; D gene: TRBD1; V gene: TRBV9; clone size: NA; CDR3 protein: CASSATGGGRTEAFF; CDR3 DNA: TGTGCCAGCAGCGCGACAGGGGGCGGTCGCACTGAAGCTTTCTTT